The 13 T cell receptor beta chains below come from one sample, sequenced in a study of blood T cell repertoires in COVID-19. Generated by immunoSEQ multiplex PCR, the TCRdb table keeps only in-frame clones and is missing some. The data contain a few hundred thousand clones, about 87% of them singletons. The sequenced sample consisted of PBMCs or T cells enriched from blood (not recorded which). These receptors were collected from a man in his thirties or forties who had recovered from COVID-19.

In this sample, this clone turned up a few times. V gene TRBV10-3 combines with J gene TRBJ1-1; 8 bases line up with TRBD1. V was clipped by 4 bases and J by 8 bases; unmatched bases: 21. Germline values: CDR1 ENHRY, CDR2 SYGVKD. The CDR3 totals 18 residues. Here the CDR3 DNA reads TGTGCCATCAGTGGGGGGACAGGCATAGCTTATCAGCTTGGAGAAGCTTTCTTT. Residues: CAISGGTGIAYQLGEAFF.

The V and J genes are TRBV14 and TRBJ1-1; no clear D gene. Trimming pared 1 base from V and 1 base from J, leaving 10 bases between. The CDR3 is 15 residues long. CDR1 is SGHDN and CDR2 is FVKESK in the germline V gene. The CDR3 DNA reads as TGTGCCAGCAGCCAAGTTGCTTCAGGGAACACTGAAGCTTTCTTT. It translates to CASSQVASGNTEAFF.

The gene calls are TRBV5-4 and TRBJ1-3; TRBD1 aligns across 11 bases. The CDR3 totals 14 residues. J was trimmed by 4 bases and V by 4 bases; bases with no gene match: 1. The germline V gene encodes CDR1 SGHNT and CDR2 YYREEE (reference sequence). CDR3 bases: TGTGCCAGCAGCCGGACAGGGGGCGGAAACACCATATATTTT. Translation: CASSRTGGGNTIYF.

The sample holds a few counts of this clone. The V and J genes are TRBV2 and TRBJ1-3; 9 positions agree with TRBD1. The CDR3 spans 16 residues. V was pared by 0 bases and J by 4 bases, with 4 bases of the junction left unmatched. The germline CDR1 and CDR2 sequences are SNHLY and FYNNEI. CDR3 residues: CASSEAPGQGGNTIYF. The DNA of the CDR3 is TGTGCCAGCAGTGAAGCGCCGGGACAGGGAGGAAACACCATATATTTT.

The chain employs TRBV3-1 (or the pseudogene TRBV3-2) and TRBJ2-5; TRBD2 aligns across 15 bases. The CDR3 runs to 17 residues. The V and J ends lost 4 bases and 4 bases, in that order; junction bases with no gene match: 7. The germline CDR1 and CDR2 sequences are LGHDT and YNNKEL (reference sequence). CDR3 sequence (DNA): TGTGCCAGCAGCCTCCCGGGACTAGCGGGAGGTCGAGAGACCCAGTACTTC. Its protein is CASSLPGLAGGRETQYF.

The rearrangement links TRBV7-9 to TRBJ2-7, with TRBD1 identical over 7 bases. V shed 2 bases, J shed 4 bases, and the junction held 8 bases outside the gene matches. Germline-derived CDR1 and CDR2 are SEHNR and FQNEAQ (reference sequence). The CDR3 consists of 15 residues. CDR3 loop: CASSLSAGGSYEQYF. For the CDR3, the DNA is TGTGCCAGCAGCTTATCGGCAGGGGGTAGTTACGAGCAGTACTTC.

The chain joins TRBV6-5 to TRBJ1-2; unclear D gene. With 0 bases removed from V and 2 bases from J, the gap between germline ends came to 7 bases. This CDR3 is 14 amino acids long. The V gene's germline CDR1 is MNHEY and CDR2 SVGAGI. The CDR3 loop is CASSYSLANYGYTF. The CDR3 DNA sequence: TGTGCCAGCAGTTACTCGTTGGCCAACTATGGCTACACCTTC.

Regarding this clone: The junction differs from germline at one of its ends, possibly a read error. The DNA for the CDR3 is TGTGCTAGCAGCTTAGTAGGGAGCTCCTACAATGAGCAGTTCTTC. Protein product: CASSLVGSSYNEQFF. This sequence joins TRBV7-7 and TRBJ2-1, with D maybe TRBD2 (5 bases). The germline V gene encodes CDR1 SSHAT and CDR2 FNYEAQ (reference sequence). The CDR3 sequence is 15 residues long.

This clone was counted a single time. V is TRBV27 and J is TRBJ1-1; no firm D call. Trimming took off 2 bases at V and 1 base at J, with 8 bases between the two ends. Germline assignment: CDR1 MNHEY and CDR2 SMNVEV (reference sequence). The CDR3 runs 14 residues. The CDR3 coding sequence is TGTGCCAGCAGTTTACAATCCAGGAACACTGAAGCTTTCTTT. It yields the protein CASSLQSRNTEAFF.

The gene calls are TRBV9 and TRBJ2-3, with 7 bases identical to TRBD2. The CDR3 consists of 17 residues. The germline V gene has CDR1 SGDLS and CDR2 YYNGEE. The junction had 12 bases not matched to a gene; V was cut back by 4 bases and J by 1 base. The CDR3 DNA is TGTGCCAGCAGCAATTGGGACCTTGCGGGAGGCACAGATACGCAGTATTTT. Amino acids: CASSNWDLAGGTDTQYF.

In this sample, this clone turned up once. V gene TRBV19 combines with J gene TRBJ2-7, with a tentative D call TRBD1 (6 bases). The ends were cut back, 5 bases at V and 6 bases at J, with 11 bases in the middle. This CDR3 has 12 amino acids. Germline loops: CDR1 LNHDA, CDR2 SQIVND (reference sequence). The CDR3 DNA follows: TGTGCCAGTAGTCTACCAGGGGCCGAGCAGTACTTC. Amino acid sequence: CASSLPGAEQYF.

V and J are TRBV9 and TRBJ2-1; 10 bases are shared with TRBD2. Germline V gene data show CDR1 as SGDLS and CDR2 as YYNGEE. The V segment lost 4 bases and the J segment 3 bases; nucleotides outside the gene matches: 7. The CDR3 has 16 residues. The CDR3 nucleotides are TGTGCCAGCAGCCCACCTACTAGCGGGGTCTACAATGAGCAGTTCTTC. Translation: CASSPPTSGVYNEQFF.

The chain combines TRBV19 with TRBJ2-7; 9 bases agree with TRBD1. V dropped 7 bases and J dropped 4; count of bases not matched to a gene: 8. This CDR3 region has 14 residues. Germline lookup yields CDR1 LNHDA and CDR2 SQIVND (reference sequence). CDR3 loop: CASTPEQGAYEQYF. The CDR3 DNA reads TGTGCCAGTACGCCGGAACAGGGGGCTTACGAGCAGTACTTC. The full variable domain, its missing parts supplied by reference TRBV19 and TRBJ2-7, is DGGITQSPKYLFRKEGQNVTLSCEQNLNHDAMYWYRQDPGQGLRLIYYSQIVNDFQKGDIAEGYSVSREKKESFPLTVTSAQKNPTAFYLCASTPEQGAYEQYFGPGTRLTVT.